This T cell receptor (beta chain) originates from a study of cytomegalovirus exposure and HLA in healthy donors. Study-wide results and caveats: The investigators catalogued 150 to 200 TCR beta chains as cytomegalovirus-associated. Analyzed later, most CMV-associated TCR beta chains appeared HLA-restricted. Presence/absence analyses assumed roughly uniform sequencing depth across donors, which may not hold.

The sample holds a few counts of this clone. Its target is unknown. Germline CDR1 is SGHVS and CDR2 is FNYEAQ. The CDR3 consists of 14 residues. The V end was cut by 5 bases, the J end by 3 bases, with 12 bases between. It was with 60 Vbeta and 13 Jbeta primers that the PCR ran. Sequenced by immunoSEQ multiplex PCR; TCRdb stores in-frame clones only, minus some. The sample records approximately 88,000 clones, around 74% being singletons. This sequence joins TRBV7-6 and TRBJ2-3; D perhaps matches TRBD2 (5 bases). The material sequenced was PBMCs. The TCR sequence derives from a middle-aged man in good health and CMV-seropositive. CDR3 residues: CASSPTGFTDTQYF. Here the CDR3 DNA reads TGTGCCAGCAGCCCCACGGGGTTTACAGATACGCAGTATTTT.